These T cell receptor beta chains were read from a single sample in a study of control samples from healthy donors and cancer patients. TCRdb keeps only in-frame clones here, not all; method: immunoSEQ multiplex PCR. The table has about 73,000 clones, approximately 89% seen once; the top ten hold under 20%. The sequenced sample consisted of PBMCs. The source is a man between 60 and 75 years old with lung cancer. CDR3s include the opening cysteine and the closing phenylalanine or tryptophan. A D gene is named only where the DNA matches it firmly. Expanded clones are given a class, and other clones once, few, many or no size at all.

j_call d_call clone_size v_call cdr3_nt cdr3_aa
TRBJ1-6 - - TRBV27 TGTGCCAGCAGTTTATACGCCCCTGAAACTTCACCCCTCCACTTT CASSLYAPETSPLHF
TRBJ1-1 TRBD1 - TRBV5-5 TGTGCCAGCAGTTTGGACAGGCCCATGAACACTGAAGCTTTCTTT CASSLDRPMNTEAFF
TRBJ1-4 - - TRBV9 TGTGCCAGCAGCCGGGGGGCTGCACCGTCTAATGAAAAACTGTTTTTT CASSRGAAPSNEKLFF
TRBJ2-2 TRBD2 once TRBV7-3 TGTGCCAGCAGCTTTGATGCGGGGGGCGATGCCGGGGAGCTGTTTTTT CASSFDAGGDAGELFF
TRBJ2-4 - few TRBV7-2 TGTGCCAGCAGCTTTTTGGGTTCAGGCAAAAACATTCAGTACTTC CASSFLGSGKNIQYF
TRBJ2-3 TRBD1 - TRBV10-3 TGTGCCATCGAGGGACAGGGCACAGATACGCAGTATTTT CAIEGQGTDTQYF
TRBJ2-1 - - TRBV5-6 TGTGCCAGCAGCTTGGTTCCCATTGAGCAGTTCTTC CASSLVPIEQFF
TRBJ1-5 - - TRBV6-6 TGTGCCAGCAGTTACGGGGCGCCCAATCAGCCCCAGCATTTT CASSYGAPNQPQHF
TRBJ2-1 - - TRBV3-1/TRBV3-2 TGTGCCAGCAGCCCTTTGAGGGGGGGCCAGAATGAGCAGTTCTTC CASSPLRGGQNEQFF
TRBJ1-6 - - TRBV11-1 TGTGCCAGCAGCTGGACGGTCGGGACTAATTCACCCCTCCACTTT CASSWTVGTNSPLHF
TRBJ2-4 - - TRBV6-5 TGTGCCAGCAGTCCCTCCGGGACAACTCAGTACTTC CASSPSGTTQYF
TRBJ1-1 - - TRBV30 TGTGCCTGGAGTGTACTCCCCACTGAAGCTTTCTTT CAWSVLPTEAFF
TRBJ1-4 - - TRBV5-1 TGCGCCAGCAGCTTGGCCCCCACTAATGAAAAACTGTTTTTT CASSLAPTNEKLFF
TRBJ1-5 - - TRBV18 TGTGCCAGCTCACGTGGGTCTTATCAGCCCCAGCATTTT CASSRGSYQPQHF
TRBJ2-5 - - TRBV7-6 TGTGCCAGCAGCCCACAGCCGTTCCAGGACCGCGTTGGGGAGACCCAGTACTTC CASSPQPFQDRVGETQYF
TRBJ1-5 - once TRBV5-6 TGTGCCAGCAGCTTTAGGTCTTTTGGGTCAGGGCAAAATCAGCCCCAGCATTTT CASSFRSFGSGQNQPQHF
TRBJ1-1 - - TRBV7-9 TGTGCCAGCCATGGACAGCTACTTAACACTGAAGCTTTCTTT CASHGQLLNTEAFF
TRBJ2-5 TRBD2 few TRBV7-9 TGTGCCAGCAGCCTCGGACTAGCTAATCAAGAGACCCAGTACTTC CASSLGLANQETQYF
TRBJ1-2 TRBD1 - TRBV7-9 TGTGCCAGCAGTCTTTCTCGGACAGGGGACTATGGCTACACCTTC CASSLSRTGDYGYTF
TRBJ1-1 TRBD1 - TRBV5-4 TGTGCCAGCAGCTTAGACAGGGGGAGCACTGAAGCTTTCTTT CASSLDRGSTEAFF
TRBJ2-2 - few TRBV6-6 TGTGCCAGCAGTTACTCAGCCGGGGCAACCGGGGAGCTGTTTTTT CASSYSAGATGELFF
TRBJ1-5 - - TRBV12-1 TGTGCCAGCAGCTTTGGTCGGGGACAAAATCAGCCCCAGCATTTT CASSFGRGQNQPQHF
TRBJ2-1 TRBD1 - TRBV7-9 TGTGCCAGCAGCTTAGGTGGGACAGTTGATTCCTACAATGAGCAGTTCTTC CASSLGGTVDSYNEQFF
TRBJ1-1 - once TRBV5-1 TGCGCCAGCAGCTTTGCAGGGCAAGGCACTGAAGCTTTCTTT CASSFAGQGTEAFF
TRBJ1-1 TRBD1 - TRBV20-1 TGCAGTGCAAGCCGGGACAGAGGGGCTTTCTTT CSASRDRGAFF
TRBJ1-1 - - TRBV27 TGTGCCAGCAGTTTATTTGAGGGTAGGTTCACTGAAGCTTTCTTT CASSLFEGRFTEAFF
TRBJ1-2 - - TRBV6-5 TGTGCCAGCAGTTACTACAGGAACTATGGCTACACCTTC CASSYYRNYGYTF
TRBJ1-5 - - TRBV19 TGTGCCAGTACCTCCCTAAGAGGGCTTCAGCCCCAGCATTTT CASTSLRGLQPQHF
TRBJ2-2 - - TRBV5-1 TGCGCCAGCAGACCGACCTGGACCGTCGTCGGGGAGCTGTTTTTT CASRPTWTVVGELFF
TRBJ2-2 TRBD1 - TRBV10-1 TGCGCCAGCAGGGACAGGGGGACCGGGGAGCTGTTTTTT CASRDRGTGELFF
TRBJ2-5 - - TRBV29-1 TGCAGCGTCACAGGGTTCGGGGAGACCCAGTACTTC CSVTGFGETQYF
TRBJ1-2 - once TRBV2 TGTGCCAGCAAACGGGGCGGTGAGAATGGCTACACCTTC CASKRGGENGYTF
TRBJ1-4 TRBD1 - TRBV4-2 TGTGCCAGCAGCCAAGTGGGGACAGATCAGGGGGATGAAAAACTGTTTTTT CASSQVGTDQGDEKLFF
TRBJ1-2 - - TRBV18 TGTGCCAGCTCACCCGCATTTGGGGGCGCTGGCTATGGCTACACCTTC CASSPAFGGAGYGYTF
TRBJ1-1 - - TRBV10-2 TGCGCCAGCAGGGATGACTGGAAGGCTTTCTTT CASRDDWKAFF
TRBJ1-3 - - TRBV11-3 TGTGCCAGCAGCCCCCGGTTGGGGACAACCGGAAACACCATATATTTT CASSPRLGTTGNTIYF
TRBJ2-3 - - TRBV5-1 TGCGCCAGCAGCTTGGAAGGACTACCAGATAGCACAGATACGCAGTATTTT CASSLEGLPDSTDTQYF
TRBJ2-2 - many TRBV6-6 TGTGCCATCGAGCGTATTAACACCGGGGAGCTGTTTTTT CAIERINTGELFF
TRBJ2-3 - - TRBV10-1 TGCGCCAGCAGTGAGCTGCAGGGCCCAGGTACGCAGTATTTT CASSELQGPGTQYF
TRBJ2-5 - - TRBV19 TGTGCCAGTAGTATCGGAGAAACGGAGACCCAGTACTTC CASSIGETETQYF
TRBJ2-1 - - TRBV4-1 TGCGCCAGCAGCTTCGTACGAGCCTCCCTCTCGAATGAGCAGTTCTTC CASSFVRASLSNEQFF
TRBJ1-3 - - TRBV15 TGTGCCACCAGCAGGGAAGGGAGGGCTGGAAACACCATATATTTT CATSREGRAGNTIYF
TRBJ2-5 TRBD1 - TRBV6-5 TGTGCCAGCAGACGCGGACAGGGCCTACAAGAGACCCAGTACTTC CASRRGQGLQETQYF